The source of this TCR beta chain is a study of cytomegalovirus exposure and HLA in healthy donors. The CDR3 contains 15 residues. V dropped 2 bases and J dropped 3; count of bases not matched to a gene: 5. From germline, CDR1 is SGDLS and CDR2 YYNGEE. Study results and caveats: The only immune exposure information that was available was CMV serostatus.

With regard to this clone: Its antigen is as yet unknown.

PCR involved 60 Vbeta and 13 Jbeta primers. TCRdb keeps only in-frame clones here, not all; method: immunoSEQ multiplex PCR. The sample holds a few hundred thousand clones, approximately 82% seen once. This rearrangement joins TRBV9 to TRBJ2-3; TRBD2 matches at 8 bases. What was sequenced was PBMCs. This clonotype originated in a woman in her forties or fifties in good health and CMV-seropositive. The CDR3 protein is CASSVSRGGTDTQYF. The CDR3, as DNA: TGTGCCAGCAGCGTTTCACGGGGGGGGACAGATACGCAGTATTTT.